The clone carrying this TCR beta chain was seen a handful of times. This sample was taken from a study of cytomegalovirus exposure and HLA in healthy donors. Germline V lookup: CDR1 LNHDA, CDR2 SQIVND (reference sequence). This CDR3 has 15 residues. V lost 6 bases, J lost 6 bases, and 11 bases stayed unmatched. Primers included in the PCR were 60 Vbeta and 13 Jbeta primers. The data were produced by immunoSEQ multiplex PCR, yet TCRdb's version contains in-frame clones alone and is incomplete. The sample lists under 150,000 clones; 70% to 80% were seen once. Sequenced sample: PBMCs. The source is a human donor in good health. The chain combines TRBV19 with TRBJ1-5; 7 bases are a match to TRBD1. CDR3 amino acids: CASSSPRQGIQPQHF. The CDR3 DNA reads as TGTGCCAGTAGCTCCCCTCGACAGGGAATTCAGCCCCAGCATTTT.